The subject of this entry is one TCR beta chain. Its specificity is not known. This sample stems from a study of CD8 T cells in ankylosing spondylitis. Overall study results and limits: Earlier reports found some motif variants in synovial fluid and blood in reactive arthritis. Matched ankylosing spondylitis synovial fluid reportedly showed significant enrichment of disease-linked clones.

Germline trimming cut 0 bases from V and 5 bases from J; bases unmatched to any gene: 9. The CDR3 runs 17 residues. The germline gives CDR1 SGHRS, CDR2 YFSETQ. TCRdb recomputed calls from the 5' RACE reads with MiXCR, one row per CDR3 protein. This sample yields about 240,000 distinct CDR3 sequences, of which less than 10% are seen a single time; around 6.8% belongs to the top ten. This clonotype was obtained from a male donor with ankylosing spondylitis or in good health (not recorded which). The material sequenced was blood, either unsorted or a sorted T cell fraction (not recorded which). This chain joins TRBV5-1 and TRBJ2-5; 11 positions agree with TRBD2. The CDR3, as DNA: TGCGCCAGCAGCTTGGAACCGACTAGCGGGAATACGGAGACCCAGTACTTC. Translating it yields CASSLEPTSGNTETQYF.